Shown below are 14 T cell receptor beta chains from a single sample sequenced in a study of T cell repertoires in cytomegalovirus infection. These receptors' antigens are unknown. TCRdb re-called the reads through MiXCR, storing one row per CDR3 protein. The sample consists of some 700,000 distinct CDR3 sequences, around 31% of them appearing once. Sequences were derived from cultured PBMCs, sampled from culture after CMV antigen stimulation. These receptors all come from a human donor in good health (CMV status not recorded). Some clones in this sample may be carry-over from other donors' samples.

The genes are TRBV20-1 and TRBJ1-3; 7 bases map to TRBD1. This CDR3 comprises 15 residues. The germline CDR1 and CDR2 sequences are DFQATT and SNEGSKA (reference sequence). Germline trimming cut 5 bases from V and 4 bases from J; bases unmatched to any gene: 11. The CDR3 DNA is TGCAGTGCTGGGGATCCGCGGACAGGAGGAAACACCATATATTTT. It is translated as CSAGDPRTGGNTIYF.

The chain joins TRBV4-1 to TRBJ1-2; 8 nucleotides match TRBD1. The length of the CDR3 is 14 residues. Germline CDR1 and CDR2: MGHRA and YSYEKL. J lost 6 bases, V lost 1 base, and 4 bases had no gene match. The CDR3 here is CASSQVQGADGYTF. CDR3 in DNA: TGCGCCAGCAGCCAAGTTCAGGGGGCTGATGGCTACACCTTC.

This clonotype was counted a few times. The chain employs TRBV6-2 or TRBV6-3 and TRBJ1-5, with D perhaps TRBD1 (6 bases). Per germline, CDR1 MNHEY and CDR2 SVGEGT. Trimming cost V 4 bases and J 5 bases, with 18 bases left between them. This CDR3 contains 16 residues. The CDR3 bases are TGTGCCAGCAGTTCCCCCGACGCAGGGGCATATCAGCCCCAGCATTTT. This encodes CASSSPDAGAYQPQHF.

This clonotype was seen only a few times. This rearrangement joins TRBV20-1 to TRBJ2-3; weak D call: TRBD1 (5 bases). Germline CDR1 is DFQATT and CDR2 is SNEGSKA (reference sequence). V gave up 4 bases and J gave up 5 bases, with 13 bases separating them. This CDR3 region has 13 residues. CDR3 in amino acids: CSAIRQGGDTQYF. CDR3 coding DNA: TGCAGTGCTATTCGGCAGGGTGGAGATACGCAGTATTTT.

At least ten counts were recorded for this clonotype. The rearrangement uses TRBV7-2 and TRBJ2-2, with 7 bases matching TRBD2. Germline V gene lookup returns CDR1 SGHTA and CDR2 FQGNSA. The CDR3 contains 18 residues. The junction had 10 bases not matched to a gene; V was cut back by 0 bases and J by 3 bases. CDR3 DNA: TGTGCCAGCAGCTTAGCCCAGGTGTCTAGCGGCTACACCGGGGAGCTGTTTTTT. It specifies CASSLAQVSSGYTGELFF.

About this clonotype itself: At one end, the junction sequence differs from germline, possibly due to a read error. The V gene is TRBV7-4, the J gene TRBJ2-1; D ambiguous. This CDR3 region has 14 residues. The germline CDR1 and CDR2 sequences are SGHVT and SQSDAQ. The CDR3, as DNA: TGTACCAGCAGCTTAGCCACGGCCTACAATGAGCAGTTCTTC. This sequence encodes CTSSLATAYNEQFF.

This clonotype was counted a few times. The chain employs TRBV19 and TRBJ2-3; TRBD1 matches at 8 bases. Germline loops: CDR1 LNHDA, CDR2 SQIVND (reference sequence). The CDR3 covers 13 residues. V dropped 10 bases and J dropped 2; count of bases not matched to a gene: 5. CDR3 coding DNA: TGTGCCACTCGGGACAGGACCACAGATACGCAGTATTTT. This translates into CATRDRTTDTQYF.

The rearrangement uses TRBV5-1 and TRBJ1-1; D remains ambiguous. This CDR3 comprises 17 residues. In germline, CDR1 is SGHRS, CDR2 YFSETQ. V was trimmed by 2 bases and J by 0 bases, leaving 17 bases between them. CDR3 sequence reads: CASSFGRKPIMNTEAFF. The CDR3 nucleotides read TGCGCCAGCAGCTTCGGCAGAAAACCCATTATGAACACTGAAGCTTTCTTT.

This clonotype was recorded a few times. The chain links TRBV20-1 to TRBJ2-2, with D tentatively TRBD1 (7 bases). There are 14 residues in the CDR3. The V end was cut by 6 bases, the J end by 0 bases, with 11 bases between. Germline CDR1 and CDR2: DFQATT and SNEGSKA (reference sequence). The CDR3: CSARGEPNTGELFF. The CDR3 DNA reads TGCAGTGCCAGGGGGGAGCCGAACACCGGGGAGCTGTTTTTT.

The DNA of the CDR3 is TGTGCCAGCAGCCCGGCGGGGCGCTACAATGAGCAGTTCTTC. It is translated as CASSPAGRYNEQFF. The chain carries TRBV11-2 and TRBJ2-1, with D maybe TRBD2 (6 bases). V lost 5 bases and J 3 bases, leaving 11 bases between the germline ends. The CDR3 covers 14 residues. Germline loops: CDR1 SGHAT, CDR2 FQNNGV.

As concerns this clonotype: The junction differs from germline at one of its ends, possibly a read error. V usage is TRBV7-9 and J usage is TRBJ2-5; a weak D match, TRBD2 (5 bases). CDR1 and CDR2 (germline): SEHNR, FQNEAQ (reference sequence). CDR3 length equals 12 residues. The CDR3 reads CVSIGGEETQYF. CDR3 DNA: TGTGTCAGCATTGGTGGGGAGGAGACCCAGTACTTC. Using reference TRBV7-9 and TRBJ2-5 for the parts outside the CDR3, the full variable domain is DTGVSQNPRHKITKRGQNVTFRCDPISEHNRLYWYRQTLGQGPEFLTYFQNEAQLEKSRLLSDRFSAERPKGSFSTLEIQRTEQGDSAMYLCVSIGGEETQYFGPGTRLLVL.

The chain carries TRBV7-6 and TRBJ2-7; TRBD2 aligns across 11 bases. CDR3 length: 16 residues. Germline-derived CDR1 and CDR2 are SGHVS and FNYEAQ. The ends lost 5 bases at V and 2 bases at J; junction bases unmatched: 8. The chain's CDR3 is CASSKLGTSGTYEQYF. As DNA, the CDR3 is TGTGCCAGCAGCAAACTCGGGACTAGCGGTACCTACGAGCAGTACTTC.

Regarding this clonotype: One end of the junction is discordant with germline, which a read error may explain. V gene TRBV4-1 combines with J gene TRBJ2-5, with D tentatively TRBD1 or TRBD2 (5 bases each). Germline CDR1 and CDR2: MGHRA and YSYEKL. There are 16 residues in the CDR3. The CDR3 is CDSSQAPGPYQETQYF. The CDR3 DNA is TGCGACAGCAGCCAAGCGCCGGGGCCGTACCAAGAGACCCAGTACTTC.

The J gene is TRBJ2-2, the V gene TRBV7-2, with TRBD2 identical over 11 bases. Per the germline V gene, CDR1 is SGHTA and CDR2 is FQGNSA. The trim removed 7 bases at V and 4 bases at J, leaving 8 bases unmatched. The CDR3 sequence is 16 residues long. The CDR3 loop reads CASKTSGTRLTGELFF. DNA for the CDR3: TGTGCCAGCAAGACTAGCGGGACTAGACTCACCGGGGAGCTGTTTTTT.